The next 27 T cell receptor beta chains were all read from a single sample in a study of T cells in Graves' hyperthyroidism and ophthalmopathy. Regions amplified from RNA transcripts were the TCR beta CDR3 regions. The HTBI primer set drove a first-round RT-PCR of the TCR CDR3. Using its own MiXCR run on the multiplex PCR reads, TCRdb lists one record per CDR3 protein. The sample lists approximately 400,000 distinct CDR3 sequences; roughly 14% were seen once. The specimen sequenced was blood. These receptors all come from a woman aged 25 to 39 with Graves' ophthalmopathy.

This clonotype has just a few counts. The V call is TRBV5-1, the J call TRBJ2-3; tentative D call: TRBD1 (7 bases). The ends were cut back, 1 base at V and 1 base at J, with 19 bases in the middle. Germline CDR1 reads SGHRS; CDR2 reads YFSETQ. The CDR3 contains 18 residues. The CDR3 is CASSLQGGRTGRTDTQYF. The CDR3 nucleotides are TGCGCCAGCAGCTTGCAGGGGGGCCGGACTGGTCGCACAGATACGCAGTATTTT.

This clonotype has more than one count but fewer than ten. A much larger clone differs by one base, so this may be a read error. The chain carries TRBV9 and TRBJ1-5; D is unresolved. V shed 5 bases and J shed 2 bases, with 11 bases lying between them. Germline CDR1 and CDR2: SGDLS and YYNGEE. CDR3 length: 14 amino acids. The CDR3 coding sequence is TGTGCCAGCAGTCCGGGGTTTGGCAATCAGCCCCAGCATTTT. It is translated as CASSPGFGNQPQHF.

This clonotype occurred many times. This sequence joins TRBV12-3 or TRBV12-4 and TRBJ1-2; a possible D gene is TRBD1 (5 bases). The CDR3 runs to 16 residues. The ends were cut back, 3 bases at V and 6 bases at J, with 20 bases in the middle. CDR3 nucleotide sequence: TGTGCCAGCAGTTTGATATTGCGACAGAGCTCAAATGGCTACACCTTC. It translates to CASSLILRQSSNGYTF.

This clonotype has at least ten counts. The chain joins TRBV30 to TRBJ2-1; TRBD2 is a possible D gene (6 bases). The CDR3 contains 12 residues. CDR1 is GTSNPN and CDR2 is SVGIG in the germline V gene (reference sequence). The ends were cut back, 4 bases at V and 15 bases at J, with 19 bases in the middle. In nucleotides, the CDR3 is TGTGCCTGGACCGGACTCGGGACTCTGTTGTTCTTC. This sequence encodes CAWTGLGTLLFF. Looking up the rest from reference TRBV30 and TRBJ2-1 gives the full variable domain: SQTIHQWPATLVQPVGSPLSLECTVEGTSNPNLYWYRQAAGRGLQLLFYSVGIGQISSEVPQNLSASRPQDRQFILSSKKLLLSDSGFYLCAWTGLGTLLFFGPGTRLTVL.

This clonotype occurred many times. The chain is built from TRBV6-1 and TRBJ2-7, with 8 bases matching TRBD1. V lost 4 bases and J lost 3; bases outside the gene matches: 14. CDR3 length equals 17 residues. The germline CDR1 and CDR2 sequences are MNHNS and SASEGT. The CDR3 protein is CASSGTTAGTGDYEQYF. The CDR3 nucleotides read TGTGCCAGCAGTGGGACTACTGCGGGGACAGGTGACTACGAGCAGTACTTC.

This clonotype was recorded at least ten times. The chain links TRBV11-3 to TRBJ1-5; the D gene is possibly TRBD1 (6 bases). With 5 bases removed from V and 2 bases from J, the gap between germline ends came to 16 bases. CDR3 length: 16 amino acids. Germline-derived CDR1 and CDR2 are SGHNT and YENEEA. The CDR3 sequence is CASSIGQPQGNQPQHF. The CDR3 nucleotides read TGTGCCAGCAGCATTGGACAGCCCCAGGGCAATCAGCCCCAGCATTTT.

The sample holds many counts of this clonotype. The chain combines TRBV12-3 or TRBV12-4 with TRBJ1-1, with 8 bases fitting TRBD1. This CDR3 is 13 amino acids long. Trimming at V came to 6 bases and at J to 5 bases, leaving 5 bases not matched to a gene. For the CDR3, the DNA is TGTGCCAGCAGCAGGGGGCGCGGAACTGAAGCTTTCTTT. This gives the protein CASSRGRGTEAFF.

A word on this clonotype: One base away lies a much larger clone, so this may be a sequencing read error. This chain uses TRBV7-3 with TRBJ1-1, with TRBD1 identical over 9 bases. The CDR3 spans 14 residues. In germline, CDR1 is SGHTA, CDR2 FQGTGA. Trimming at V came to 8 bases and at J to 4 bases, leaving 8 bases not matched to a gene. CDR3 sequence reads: CASGRDRAGTEAFF. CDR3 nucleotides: TGTGCCAGCGGCCGGGACAGGGCTGGCACTGAAGCTTTCTTT.

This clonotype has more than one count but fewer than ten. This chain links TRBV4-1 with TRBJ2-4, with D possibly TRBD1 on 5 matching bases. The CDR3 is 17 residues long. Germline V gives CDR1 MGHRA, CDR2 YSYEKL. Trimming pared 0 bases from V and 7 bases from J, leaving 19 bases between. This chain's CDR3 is CASSQDYLLGLVNIQYF. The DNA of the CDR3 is TGCGCCAGCAGCCAAGATTATTTATTGGGGCTAGTGAACATTCAGTACTTC.

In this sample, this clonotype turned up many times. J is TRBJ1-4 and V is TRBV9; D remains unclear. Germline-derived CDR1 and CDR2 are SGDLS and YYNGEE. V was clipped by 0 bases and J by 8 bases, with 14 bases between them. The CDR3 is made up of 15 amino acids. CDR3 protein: CASSVGATEGEKLFF. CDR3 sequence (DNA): TGTGCCAGCAGCGTAGGGGCAACGGAAGGGGAAAAACTGTTTTTT.

The CDR3, as DNA: TGTGCCAGCAGGGGGGGGGCAGGACCCTACGAGCAGTACTTC. It is translated as CASRGGAGPYEQYF. The chain links TRBV28 to TRBJ2-7; perhaps TRBD2 as D (7 bases). Trimming pared 6 bases from V and 2 bases from J, leaving 14 bases between. The CDR3 length is 14 residues. The V gene's germline CDR1 is MDHEN and CDR2 SYDVKM. The full variable domain, completed using reference TRBV28 and TRBJ2-7, is DVKVTQSSRYLVKRTGEKVFLECVQDMDHENMFWYRQDPGLGLRLIYFSYDVKMKEKGDIPEGYSVSREKKERFSLILESASTNQTSMYLCASRGGAGPYEQYFGPGTRLTVT.

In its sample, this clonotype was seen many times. This chain's CDR3 is CASSLGGVDYGYTF. The DNA of the CDR3 is TGTGCCAGCAGCTTAGGCGGGGTCGACTATGGCTACACCTTC. The chain is built from TRBV7-9 and TRBJ1-2, with no clear D. CDR3 length: 14 residues. Trimming took 1 base from V and 3 from J, leaving 9 bases between them. Germline V gene sequence: CDR1 SEHNR, CDR2 FQNEAQ (reference sequence).

The CDR3 here is CASSISTGLESPLHF. Here the CDR3 DNA reads TGTGCCAGTAGTATCTCAACAGGTCTGGAATCACCCCTCCACTTT. J is TRBJ1-6 and V is TRBV19, with a tentative D call TRBD1 (5 bases). CDR3 length equals 15 residues. The V gene's germline CDR1 is LNHDA and CDR2 SQIVND (reference sequence). V lost 3 bases, J lost 10 bases, and 16 bases lay in between.

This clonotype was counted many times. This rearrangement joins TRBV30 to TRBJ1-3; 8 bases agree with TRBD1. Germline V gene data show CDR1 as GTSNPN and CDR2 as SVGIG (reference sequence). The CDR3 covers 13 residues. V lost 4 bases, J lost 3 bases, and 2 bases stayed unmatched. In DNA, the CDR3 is TGTGCCTGGATCAGGGGGCTTGGAAACACCATATATTTT. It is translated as CAWIRGLGNTIYF.

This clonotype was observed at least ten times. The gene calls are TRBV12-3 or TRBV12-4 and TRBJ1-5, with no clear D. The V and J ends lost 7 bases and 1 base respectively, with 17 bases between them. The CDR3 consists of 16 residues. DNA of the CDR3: TGTGCCAGCAAGCCGGGTCGGAGGGTGAGCAATCAGCCCCAGCATTTT. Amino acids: CASKPGRRVSNQPQHF.

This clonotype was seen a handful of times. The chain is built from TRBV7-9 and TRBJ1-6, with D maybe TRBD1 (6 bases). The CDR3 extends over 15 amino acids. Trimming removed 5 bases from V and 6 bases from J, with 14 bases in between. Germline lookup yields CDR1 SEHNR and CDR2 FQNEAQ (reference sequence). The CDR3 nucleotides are TGTGCCAGCAGCCCCAGGACAGCCAGTAATTCACCCCTCCACTTT. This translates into CASSPRTASNSPLHF.

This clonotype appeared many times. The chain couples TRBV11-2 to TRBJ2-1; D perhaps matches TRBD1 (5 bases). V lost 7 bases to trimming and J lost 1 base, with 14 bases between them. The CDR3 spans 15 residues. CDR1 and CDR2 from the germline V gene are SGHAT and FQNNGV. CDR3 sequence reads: CASKQTTGSYNEQFF. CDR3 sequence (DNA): TGTGCCAGCAAACAGACAACAGGTTCCTACAATGAGCAGTTCTTC. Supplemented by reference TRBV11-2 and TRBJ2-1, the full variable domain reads EAGVAQSPRYKIIEKRQSVAFWCNPISGHATLYWYQQILGQGPKLLIQFQNNGVVDDSQLPKDRFSAERLKGVDSTLKIQPAKLEDSAVYLCASKQTTGSYNEQFFGPGTRLTVL.

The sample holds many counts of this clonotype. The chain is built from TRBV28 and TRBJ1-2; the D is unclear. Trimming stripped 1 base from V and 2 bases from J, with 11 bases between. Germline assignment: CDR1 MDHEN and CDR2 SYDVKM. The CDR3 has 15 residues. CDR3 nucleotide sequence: TGTGCCAGCAGTTTATATGTCAGAAGCAACTATGGCTACACCTTC. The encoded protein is CASSLYVRSNYGYTF.

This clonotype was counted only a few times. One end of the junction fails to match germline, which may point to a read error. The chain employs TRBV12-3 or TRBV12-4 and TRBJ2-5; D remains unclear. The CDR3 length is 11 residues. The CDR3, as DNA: TGTGCCGGCAGTACCCAAGAGACCCAGTACTTC. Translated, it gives CAGSTQETQYF.

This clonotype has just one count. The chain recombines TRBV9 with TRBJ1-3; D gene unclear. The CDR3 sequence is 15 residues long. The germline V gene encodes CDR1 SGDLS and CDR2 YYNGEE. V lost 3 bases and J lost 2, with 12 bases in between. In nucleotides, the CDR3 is TGTGCCAGCAGCGCCTCCGGAACAGCTGGAAACACCATATATTTT. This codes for CASSASGTAGNTIYF.

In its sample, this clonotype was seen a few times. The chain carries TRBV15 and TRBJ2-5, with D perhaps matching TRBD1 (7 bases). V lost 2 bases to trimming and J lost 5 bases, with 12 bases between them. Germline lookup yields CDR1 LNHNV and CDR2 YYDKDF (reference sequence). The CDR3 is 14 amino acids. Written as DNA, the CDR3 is TGTGCCACCAGCAGACAGGGGGGATGGGAGACCCAGTACTTC. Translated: CATSRQGGWETQYF.

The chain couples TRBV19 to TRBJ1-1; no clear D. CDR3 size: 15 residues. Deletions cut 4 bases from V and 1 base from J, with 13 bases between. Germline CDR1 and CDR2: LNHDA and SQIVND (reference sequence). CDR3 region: CASSNLSRPNTEAFF. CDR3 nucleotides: TGTGCCAGTAGTAACCTGTCCCGTCCGAACACTGAAGCTTTCTTT.

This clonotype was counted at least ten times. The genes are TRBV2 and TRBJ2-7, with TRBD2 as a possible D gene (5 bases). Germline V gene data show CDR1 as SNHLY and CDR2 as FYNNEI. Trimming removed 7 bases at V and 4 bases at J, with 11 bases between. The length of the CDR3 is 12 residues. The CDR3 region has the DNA TGTGCCAGCACTGGACTGTTTTACGAGCAGTACTTC. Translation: CASTGLFYEQYF.

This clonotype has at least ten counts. CDR3 coding DNA: TGTGCCAGCAGCCGCGCCCCCTACGAGCAGTACTTC. Its protein product is CASSRAPYEQYF. The chain couples TRBV11-3 to TRBJ2-7, with unresolved D. Germline V lookup: CDR1 SGHNT, CDR2 YENEEA. This CDR3 contains 12 residues. V gave up 5 bases and J gave up 2 bases, with 7 bases separating them.

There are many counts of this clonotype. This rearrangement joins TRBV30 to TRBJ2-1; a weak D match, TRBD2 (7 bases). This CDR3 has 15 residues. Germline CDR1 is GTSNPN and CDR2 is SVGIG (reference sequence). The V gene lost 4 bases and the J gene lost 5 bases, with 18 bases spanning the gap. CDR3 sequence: CAWTGGPQGHNEQFF. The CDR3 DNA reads TGTGCCTGGACGGGGGGCCCCCAGGGGCACAATGAGCAGTTCTTC. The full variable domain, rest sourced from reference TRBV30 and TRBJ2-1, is SQTIHQWPATLVQPVGSPLSLECTVEGTSNPNLYWYRQAAGRGLQLLFYSVGIGQISSEVPQNLSASRPQDRQFILSSKKLLLSDSGFYLCAWTGGPQGHNEQFFGPGTRLTVL.

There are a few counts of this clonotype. The CDR3, as DNA: TGTGCCAGCAGCCCACCCGGGACTAGAGGCAATGAGCAGTTCTTC. This codes for CASSPPGTRGNEQFF. The chain links TRBV9 to TRBJ2-1, with 8 bases lining up with TRBD2. The CDR3 has 15 residues. With 4 bases clipped from V and 6 bases from J, the junction kept 9 bases outside the gene matches. CDR1 and CDR2 (germline): SGDLS, YYNGEE.

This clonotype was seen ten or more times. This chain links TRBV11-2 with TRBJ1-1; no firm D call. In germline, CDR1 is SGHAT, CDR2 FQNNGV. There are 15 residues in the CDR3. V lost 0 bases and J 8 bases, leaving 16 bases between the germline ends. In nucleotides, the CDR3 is TGTGCCAGCAGCTTAGAACTGGGTTCGGGTTTCGAAGCTTTCTTT. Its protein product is CASSLELGSGFEAFF.